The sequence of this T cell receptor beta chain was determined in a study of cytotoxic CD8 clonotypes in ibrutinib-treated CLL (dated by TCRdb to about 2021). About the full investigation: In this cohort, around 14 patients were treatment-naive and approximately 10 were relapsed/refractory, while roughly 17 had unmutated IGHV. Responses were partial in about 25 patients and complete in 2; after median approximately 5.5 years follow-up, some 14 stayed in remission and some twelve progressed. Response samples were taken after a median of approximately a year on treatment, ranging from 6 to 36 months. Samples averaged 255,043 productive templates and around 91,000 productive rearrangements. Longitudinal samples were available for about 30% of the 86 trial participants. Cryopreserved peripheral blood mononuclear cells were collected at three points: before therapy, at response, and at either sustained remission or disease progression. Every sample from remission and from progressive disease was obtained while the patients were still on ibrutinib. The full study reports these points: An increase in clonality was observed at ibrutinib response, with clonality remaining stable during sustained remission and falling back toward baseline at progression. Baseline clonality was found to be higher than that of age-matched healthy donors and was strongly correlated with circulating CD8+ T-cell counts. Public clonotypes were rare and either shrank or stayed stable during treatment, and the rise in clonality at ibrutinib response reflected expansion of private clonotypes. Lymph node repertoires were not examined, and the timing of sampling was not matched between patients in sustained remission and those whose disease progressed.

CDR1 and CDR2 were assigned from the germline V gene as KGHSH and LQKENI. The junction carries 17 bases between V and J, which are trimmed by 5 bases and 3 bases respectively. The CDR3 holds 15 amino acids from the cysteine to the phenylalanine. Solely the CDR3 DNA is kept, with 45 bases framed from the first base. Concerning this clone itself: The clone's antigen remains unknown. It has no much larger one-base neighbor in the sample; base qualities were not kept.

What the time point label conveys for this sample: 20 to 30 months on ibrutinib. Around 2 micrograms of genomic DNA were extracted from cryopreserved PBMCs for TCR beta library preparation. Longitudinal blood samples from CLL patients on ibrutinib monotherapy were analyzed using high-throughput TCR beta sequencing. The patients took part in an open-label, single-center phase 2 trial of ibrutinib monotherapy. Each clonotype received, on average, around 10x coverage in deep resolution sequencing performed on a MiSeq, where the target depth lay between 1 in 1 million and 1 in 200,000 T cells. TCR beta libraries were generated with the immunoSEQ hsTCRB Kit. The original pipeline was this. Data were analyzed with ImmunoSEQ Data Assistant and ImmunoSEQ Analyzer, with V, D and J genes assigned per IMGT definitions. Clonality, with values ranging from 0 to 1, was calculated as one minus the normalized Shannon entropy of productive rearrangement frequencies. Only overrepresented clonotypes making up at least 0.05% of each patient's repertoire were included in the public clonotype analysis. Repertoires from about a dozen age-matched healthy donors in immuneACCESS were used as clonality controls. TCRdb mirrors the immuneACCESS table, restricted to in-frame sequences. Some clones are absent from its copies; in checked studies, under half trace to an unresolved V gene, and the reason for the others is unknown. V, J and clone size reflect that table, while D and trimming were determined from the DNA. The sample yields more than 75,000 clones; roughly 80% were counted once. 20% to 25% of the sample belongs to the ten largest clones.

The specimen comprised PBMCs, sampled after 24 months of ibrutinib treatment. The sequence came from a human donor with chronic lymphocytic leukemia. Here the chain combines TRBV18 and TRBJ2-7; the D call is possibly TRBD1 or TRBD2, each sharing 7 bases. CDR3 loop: CASSTQGGENYEQYF. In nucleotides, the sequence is TGTGCCAGCTCAACCCAGGGGGGGGAAAACTACGAGCAGTACTTC.